These 8 T cell receptor beta chains originate from one sample sequenced in a study of blood T cell repertoires in COVID-19. Using immunoSEQ multiplex PCR, the repertoire was profiled, and TCRdb retains in-frame clones only, with some absent. This table holds 25,000 to 35,000 clones, roughly 82% found once. Material for sequencing was peripheral blood. Every receptor here comes from a human donor in a cohort sampled during active COVID-19.

The chain carries TRBV2 and TRBJ2-3; possible D gene TRBD1, 5 bases. CDR3 length: 12 residues. V was cut by 5 bases and J by 4 bases, with 7 bases left in between. Per the germline V gene, CDR1 is SNHLY and CDR2 is FYNNEI. The CDR3, as DNA: TGTGCCAGCAGTTTACAGGCAGATACGCAGTATTTT. Its translation is CASSLQADTQYF.

The chain carries TRBV19 and TRBJ1-3; no reliable D call. This CDR3 is 13 amino acids long. Germline CDR1 and CDR2: LNHDA and SQIVND (reference sequence). The V gene lost 9 bases and the J gene lost 4 bases, with 13 bases spanning the gap. The CDR3 region has the DNA TGTGCCAGCCTCGAAGAGGAAGGAAACACCATATATTTT. Translation: CASLEEEGNTIYF. Based on the CDR3 plus reference TRBV19 and TRBJ1-3, the full variable domain is DGGITQSPKYLFRKEGQNVTLSCEQNLNHDAMYWYRQDPGQGLRLIYYSQIVNDFQKGDIAEGYSVSREKKESFPLTVTSAQKNPTAFYLCASLEEEGNTIYFGEGSWLTVV.

This clone was picked up one time. The junction shows a germline mismatch at one end, possibly a read error. The V call is TRBV2, the J call TRBJ2-7; 11 bases fit TRBD2. Per germline, CDR1 SNHLY and CDR2 FYNNEI. The CDR3 extends over 13 amino acids. This CDR3 is CASGTSGAYAQYF. Here the CDR3 DNA reads TGTGCCAGTGGGACTAGCGGAGCGTACGCGCAGTACTTC.

The chain recombines TRBV19 with TRBJ1-4, with 9 bases lining up with TRBD1. The CDR3 sequence is 15 residues long. The V segment lost 4 bases and the J segment 5 bases; nucleotides outside the gene matches: 5. Germline V gene sequence: CDR1 LNHDA, CDR2 SQIVND (reference sequence). The CDR3 DNA sequence: TGTGCCAGTAGTACTTCCGGGACAGGGAATGAAAAACTGTTTTTT. It specifies CASSTSGTGNEKLFF.

J is TRBJ2-7 and V is TRBV7-8, with 12 bases matching TRBD1. J lost 2 bases, V lost 5 bases, and 10 bases had no gene match. The CDR3 consists of 17 residues. Germline-derived CDR1 and CDR2 are SGHVS and FQNEAQ. CDR3 residues: CASSTPAGTGGAYEQYF. The CDR3 region has the DNA TGTGCCAGCAGCACCCCCGCCGGGACAGGGGGCGCCTACGAGCAGTACTTC.

The genes are TRBV18 and TRBJ1-1, with D possibly being TRBD1 (5 bases). The CDR3 length is 13 residues. Trimming shortened V by 2 bases and J by 1 base, and 5 bases separated the two germline ends. Germline V CDR1 and CDR2: KGHSH, LQKENI. CDR3 region: CASSPTGNTEAFF. In nucleotides, the CDR3 is TGTGCCAGCTCACCAACAGGGAACACTGAAGCTTTCTTT.

V and J are TRBV6-5 and TRBJ1-5, with 8 bases that match TRBD1. After removal of 6 bases from V and 8 bases from J, the junction contained 6 bases not matched to a gene. The CDR3 sequence is 13 residues long. Germline CDR1 MNHEY, CDR2 SVGAGI. DNA for the CDR3: TGTGCCAGCAGAGCGACAGGGGACAAGCCCCAGCATTTT. Its translation: CASRATGDKPQHF.

The CDR3 DNA reads as TGCGCCAGCAGGCCAACAGGATATGGCTACACCTTC. Its translation: CASRPTGYGYTF. This chain connects TRBV5-1 to TRBJ1-2; tentative D call: TRBD1 (5 bases). Deletions cut 5 bases from V and 5 bases from J, with 10 bases between. The V gene's germline CDR1 is SGHRS and CDR2 YFSETQ. CDR3 length equals 12 residues.